This T cell receptor (beta chain) was obtained from a study of T cells after yellow fever vaccination (dated by TCRdb to about 2019). The study in broad terms: The SMART-Seq v4 Ultra Low Input RNA kit was used to prepare libraries from fractions with low cell numbers. Two healthy male donors, one aged 18 to 30 and one aged 30 to 39 years, were included in the cohort. To follow T-cell clones before and after primary and booster YFV17D yellow fever vaccination, bulk TCR alpha and beta repertoires were sequenced over time. Blood was collected at multiple timepoints before and after primary and secondary immunization, and bulk PBMC replicates and cell subsets were isolated. Overall study outcomes, separate from this receptor: Compared with the primary T-cell response, the secondary T-cell response was faster but weaker, reaching its peak on day 5 rather than on day 15. A small share of clonotypes occurred in both CD4 and CD8 compartments, likely arising from convergent recombination. Because only two donors were included in the study, the extent to which the findings can be generalized is limited. Computational filtering was required because FACS-sorted repertoires could contain abundant contaminating clonotypes from the bulk population. After the booster, most clones that had expanded after primary vaccination were detected again (around 96% of CD4 and roughly nine tenths of CD8), suggesting broad maintenance of memory.

TCRdb shows the sequencer as Illumina NovaSeq 6000. Synthesis of TCR cDNA relied on 5'RACE template switching, a step that introduced a universal primer site along with unique molecular identifiers. Priming for cDNA synthesis came from both the TCR alpha and TCR beta constant segments. Two PCR steps were used to amplify libraries, with sample barcodes and sequencing adapters being added in the second step. Sequencing of libraries was done on Illumina HiSeq 2500 (2x100 bp) or NovaSeq (2x150 bp). The authors' analysis ran thus. Demultiplexing of reads and collapsing into UMI consensus sequences were performed with MIGEC, and V(D)J alignment was carried out with MiXCR. Vaccine-responding clonotypes were identified with edgeR using replicate PBMC samples, with FDR below 0.01 and a log2 fold change above 5 up to day 15 being required. Each bulk clonotype was labeled CD4 or CD8 based on which sequenced repertoire, CD4 or CD8, contained the clonotype at higher abundance. The public reads were run again by TCRdb, first through fastp at Q25 and then through MiXCR, and only productive beta chains were kept. Each CDR3 protein appears once, grouped with its most common genes and DNA. The V and J calls were not made by the authors but by TCRdb's processing. The sample data list just over 250,000 distinct CDR3 sequences, and around 4.9% of these were observed just once. Clones ranked in the top ten supply about 3.5% of the sample.

As for this clonotype: The clone's antigen remains unknown. The input lacks base qualities; no much larger clone sits a single base away.

Explained via the paper, the treatment or condition label denotes: live attenuated yellow fever vaccine strain. A standard Ficoll-Paque protocol was used to isolate PBMCs from peripheral blood. Dynabeads CD4 and CD8 positive selection kits were used to isolate the CD4 and CD8 T-cell fractions. RNA was extracted with TriZol from bulk PBMCs, CD4 and CD8 fractions, and dextramer-positive and dextramer-negative fractions. V loses 4 bases of germline sequence and J loses 4 bases, and the interval between the two ends is 11 bases. The germline V gene encodes CDR1 SGHNT and CDR2 YYREEE (reference sequence). The CDR3 measures 13 amino acids from cysteine to phenylalanine. Kept here is only the CDR3 DNA, which spans 39 bases and is read in frame from base 1.

Sequenced here: CD4+ T cells sorted from PBMCs, sampled on the day of the yellow fever booster vaccination. The chain employs TRBV5-4 and TRBJ1-1; the D gene is possibly TRBD1, with 6 bases matching. The sequence came from a man younger than 35 who received the YFV17D yellow fever vaccine. Here the CDR3 is given as CASSPQGLTEAFF. In nucleotides, the sequence is TGTGCCAGCAGCCCTCAGGGGCTCACTGAAGCTTTCTTT.